This paragraph covers one T cell receptor beta chain sequence. Antigen specificity is unknown. This specimen belongs to a study of Ad26.COV2.S vaccination and SARS-CoV-2 variants. Study-wide results and limits: Once vaccination had occurred, spike-specific CD8+ and CD4+ T cell responses reportedly showed substantial breadth. Vaccine and placebo recipients had comparable breadth of non-spike TCRs.

Measured with immunoSEQ multiplex PCR; TCRdb has only the in-frame clones, and not every one. The table records some 180,000 clones, around nine tenths of them present only once. V lost 7 bases, J lost 1 base, and 4 bases stayed unmatched. The length of the CDR3 is 13 residues. CDR1 and CDR2 from the germline V gene are MNHEY and SVGAGI. This TCR was sampled from a human donor who had recovered from COVID-19. The source was peripheral blood, collected after recovery from COVID-19. The V and J genes are TRBV6-5 and TRBJ2-7, with TRBD2 matching over 7 bases. The CDR3 loop is CASTNGGSYEQYF. The CDR3 bases are TGTGCCAGCACCAACGGGGGGTCCTACGAGCAGTACTTC.